This T cell receptor (beta chain) derives from a study of patients and donors after allogeneic stem cell transplantation. Per the germline V gene, CDR1 is SGHAT and CDR2 is FQNNGV. Trimming took off 1 base at V and 0 bases at J, with 13 bases between the two ends. CDR3 length: 16 residues. This clonotype was picked up a small number of times. A single record per CDR3 protein comes from TCRdb applying MiXCR to the RT-PCR reads. The sample has about a million distinct CDR3 sequences, about a sixth seen once. The sequenced material came from blood, either unsorted or a sorted T cell fraction (not recorded which). The TCR sequence derives from a human donor who was either an allogeneic HSCT recipient or a stem cell or donor lymphocyte infusion donor (not recorded which). It is not recorded whose cells these are; they may come from a transplant donor. This chain uses TRBV11-2 with TRBJ2-7, with D possibly matching TRBD1 (6 bases). The CDR3, as DNA: TGTGCCAGCAGCTTAGGAGGAAGGGGGAGCTCCTACGAGCAGTACTTC. Translation: CASSLGGRGSSYEQYF.